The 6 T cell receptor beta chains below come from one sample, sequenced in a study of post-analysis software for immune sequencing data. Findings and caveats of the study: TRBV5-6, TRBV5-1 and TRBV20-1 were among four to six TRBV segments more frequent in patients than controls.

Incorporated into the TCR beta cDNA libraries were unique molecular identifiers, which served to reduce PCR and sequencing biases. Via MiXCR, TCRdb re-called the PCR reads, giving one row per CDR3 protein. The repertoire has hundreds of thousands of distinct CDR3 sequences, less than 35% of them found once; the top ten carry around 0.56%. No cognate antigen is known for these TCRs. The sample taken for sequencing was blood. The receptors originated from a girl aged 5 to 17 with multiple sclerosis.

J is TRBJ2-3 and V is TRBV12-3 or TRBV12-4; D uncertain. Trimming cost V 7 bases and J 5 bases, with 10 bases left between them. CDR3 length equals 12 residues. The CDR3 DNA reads TGTGCCAGCAACATGCTAGGAGATACGCAGTATTTT. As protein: CASNMLGDTQYF.

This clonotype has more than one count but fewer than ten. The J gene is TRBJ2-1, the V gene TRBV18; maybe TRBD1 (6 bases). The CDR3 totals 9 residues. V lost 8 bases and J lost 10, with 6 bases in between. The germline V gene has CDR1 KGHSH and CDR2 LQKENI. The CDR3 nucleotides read TGTGCCAGCGGGGGCGAGCAGTTCTTC. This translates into CASGGEQFF.

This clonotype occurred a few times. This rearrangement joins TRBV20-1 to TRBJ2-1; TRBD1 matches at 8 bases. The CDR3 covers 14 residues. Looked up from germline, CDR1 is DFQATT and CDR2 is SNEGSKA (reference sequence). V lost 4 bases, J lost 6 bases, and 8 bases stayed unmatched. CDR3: CSAKQGVAGNEQFF. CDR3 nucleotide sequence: TGCAGTGCTAAACAGGGGGTAGCAGGCAATGAGCAGTTCTTC.

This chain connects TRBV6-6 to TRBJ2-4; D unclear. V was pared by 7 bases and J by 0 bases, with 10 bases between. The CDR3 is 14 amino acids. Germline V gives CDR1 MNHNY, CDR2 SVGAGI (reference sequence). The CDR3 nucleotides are TGTGCCAGCACCACCGGGCTAGCCAAAAACATTCAGTACTTC. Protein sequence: CASTTGLAKNIQYF.

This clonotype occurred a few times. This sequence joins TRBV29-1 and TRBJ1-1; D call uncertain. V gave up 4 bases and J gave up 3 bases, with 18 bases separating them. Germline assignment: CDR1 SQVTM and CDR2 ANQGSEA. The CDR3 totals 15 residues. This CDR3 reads CSVVNKLRRDTEAFF. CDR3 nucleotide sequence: TGCAGCGTTGTGAACAAACTTCGAAGGGACACTGAAGCTTTCTTT.

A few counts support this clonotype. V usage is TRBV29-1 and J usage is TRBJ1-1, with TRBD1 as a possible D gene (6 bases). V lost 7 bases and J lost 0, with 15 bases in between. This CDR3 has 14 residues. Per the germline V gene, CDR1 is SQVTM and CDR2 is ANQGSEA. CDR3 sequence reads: CSAGTLSMNTEAFF. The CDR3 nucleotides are TGCAGCGCTGGGACACTATCCATGAACACTGAAGCTTTCTTT.